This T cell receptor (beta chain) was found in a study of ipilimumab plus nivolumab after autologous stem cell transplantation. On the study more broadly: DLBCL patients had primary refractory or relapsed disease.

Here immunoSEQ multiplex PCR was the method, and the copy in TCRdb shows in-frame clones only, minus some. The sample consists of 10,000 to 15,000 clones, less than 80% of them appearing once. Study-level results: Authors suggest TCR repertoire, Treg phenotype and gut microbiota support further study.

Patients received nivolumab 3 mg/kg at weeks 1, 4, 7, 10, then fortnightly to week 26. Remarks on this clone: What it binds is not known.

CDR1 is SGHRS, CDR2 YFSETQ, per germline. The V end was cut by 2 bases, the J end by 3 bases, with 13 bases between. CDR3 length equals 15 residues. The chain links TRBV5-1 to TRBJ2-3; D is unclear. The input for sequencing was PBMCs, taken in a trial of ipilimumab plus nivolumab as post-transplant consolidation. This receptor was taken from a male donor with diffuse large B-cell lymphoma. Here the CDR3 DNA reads TGCGCCAGCAGCTTTTCAGGCTCCTCTACAGATACGCAGTATTTT. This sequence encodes CASSFSGSSTDTQYF.